This TCR beta chain was identified during a study of post-analysis software for immune sequencing data. For the study at large: In terms of disease course, relapsing-remitting, secondary progressive and progressive-relapsing multiple sclerosis were included. Study outcomes and limitations: Five TRBV segments, TRBV5-6, TRBV5-1 and TRBV20-1 among them, were found more frequent in patients than controls. Samples prepared in the same batch strongly co-clustered by F measure. Those with multiple sclerosis, the patient group, showed significantly lower normalized Chao1 diversity than controls.

Per germline, CDR1 KGHSH and CDR2 LQKENI. The J segment lost 2 bases and the V segment lost 2 bases, leaving 6 bases of the junction unmatched. CDR3 length: 15 residues. Concerning this clonotype: As yet, its antigen is unknown.

Sequencing libraries made from TCR beta cDNA carried unique molecular identifiers. MiXCR, applied by TCRdb to the PCR reads, yields one record per CDR3 protein. Here the sample spans some 450,000 distinct CDR3 sequences, nearly 45% being singletons. The material sequenced was blood. This receptor was obtained from a girl aged 5 to 17 with multiple sclerosis. The rearrangement uses TRBV18 and TRBJ2-7; the match to TRBD1 covers 7 bases. Here the CDR3 reads CASSPRRQGTYEQYF. The CDR3 coding sequence is TGTGCCAGCTCACCAAGGCGACAGGGTACCTACGAGCAGTACTTC.